The 17 T cell receptor beta chains reported below all come from one sample, sequenced in a study of OX40 agonist ivuxolimab in advanced cancers. Some clones are missing from TCRdb's copy, which holds only in-frame ones; the method was immunoSEQ multiplex PCR. The top ten clones hold 1.9% of a sample with tens of thousands of clones, around 90% of them seen once. This specimen was CD4+ or CD8+ T cells sorted from blood, taken in a trial of the OX40 agonist ivuxolimab. The receptor set was obtained from an adult with an advanced solid tumor such as melanoma, head and neck, liver or kidney cancer.

The V call is TRBV18, the J call TRBJ2-5; D may be TRBD2 (5 bases). The CDR3 contains 14 residues. The ends were cut back, 3 bases at V and 4 bases at J, with 12 bases in the middle. Looked up from germline, CDR1 is KGHSH and CDR2 is LQKENI. The CDR3 here is CASSPKEGVETQYF. As DNA, the CDR3 is TGTGCCAGCTCACCGAAAGAGGGAGTAGAGACCCAGTACTTC.

The chain has TRBV18 and TRBJ1-3; D call uncertain. V lost 6 bases and J 0 bases, leaving 15 bases between the germline ends. CDR1 and CDR2 from the germline V gene are KGHSH and LQKENI. The CDR3 has 16 residues. CDR3 DNA: TGTGCCAGCTCGTTATACAGTGAGAGCTCTGGAAACACCATATATTTT. Translated, it gives CASSLYSESSGNTIYF. Looking up the rest from reference TRBV18 and TRBJ1-3 gives the full variable domain: NAGVMQNPRHLVRRRGQEARLRCSPMKGHSHVYWYRQLPEEGLKFMVYLQKENIIDESGMPKERFSAEFPKEGPSILRIQQVVRGDSAAYFCASSLYSESSGNTIYFGEGSWLTVV.

The chain links TRBV29-1 to TRBJ2-3; TRBD1 aligns across 8 bases. The CDR3 has 13 amino acids. Germline trimming cut 7 bases from V and 7 bases from J; bases unmatched to any gene: 10. CDR1 SQVTM and CDR2 ANQGSEA come from the germline V gene. The CDR3 loop is CSDSGGTGYTQYF. The CDR3 DNA is TGCAGCGATTCAGGAGGGACAGGCTATACGCAGTATTTT.

This chain links TRBV7-2 with TRBJ2-2, with D perhaps matching TRBD1 (6 bases). Trimming shortened V by 4 bases and J by 1 base, and 7 bases separated the two germline ends. This CDR3 has 14 amino acids. Germline loops: CDR1 SGHTA, CDR2 FQGNSA. CDR3 bases: TGTGCCAGCAGCTGGGGACAGAACACCGGGGAGCTGTTTTTT. Protein product: CASSWGQNTGELFF.

J is TRBJ1-2 and V is TRBV7-2; D uncertain. Germline V gene sequence: CDR1 SGHTA, CDR2 FQGNSA. Trimming pared 2 bases from V and 0 bases from J, leaving 7 bases between. The CDR3 is 14 residues long. CDR3 amino acids: CASSLISSNYGYTF. DNA of the CDR3: TGTGCCAGCAGCTTAATATCCTCTAACTATGGCTACACCTTC. Together with reference TRBV7-2 and TRBJ1-2, the CDR3 gives the full variable domain: GAGVSQSPSNKVTEKGKDVELRCDPISGHTALYWYRQSLGQGLEFLIYFQGNSAPDKSGLPSDRFSAERTGGSVSTLTIQRTQQEDSAVYLCASSLISSNYGYTFGSGTRLTVV.

The genes are TRBV7-9 and TRBJ1-2; no firm D call. V dropped 8 bases and J dropped 1 base, with 11 bases sitting between them. CDR1 SEHNR and CDR2 FQNEAQ come from the germline V gene (reference sequence). This CDR3 has 13 amino acids. In DNA form, the CDR3 reads TGTGCCAGCTGGGAGGGCTTTAACTATGGCTACACCTTC. It specifies CASWEGFNYGYTF.

The chain recombines TRBV5-1 with TRBJ2-3; 10 bases match TRBD1. Per the germline V gene, CDR1 is SGHRS and CDR2 is YFSETQ. J was trimmed by 3 bases and V by 4 bases; bases with no gene match: 8. The CDR3 is 16 residues long. The CDR3 reads CASSAQPGQGTDTQYF. CDR3 in DNA: TGCGCCAGCAGCGCGCAACCGGGACAGGGGACAGATACGCAGTATTTT.

As to this clone: One end of the junction is discordant with germline, which a read error may explain. The chain combines TRBV5-1 with TRBJ1-2; possible D gene TRBD1, 6 bases. The CDR3 loop spans 15 amino acids. Looked up from germline, CDR1 is SGHRS and CDR2 is YFSETQ. In nucleotides, the CDR3 is TGCGCCAGCAGCTTGGACTTGGACGGGGGCTATGGCTACGCCTTC. Protein: CASSLDLDGGYGYAF.

This chain connects TRBV7-9 to TRBJ1-3, with D unclear. Trimming stripped 1 base from V and 2 bases from J, with 3 bases between. CDR1 and CDR2 (germline): SEHNR, FQNEAQ (reference sequence). The CDR3 is 13 residues long. The CDR3 sequence is CASSLGAGNTIYF. The CDR3 DNA reads as TGTGCCAGCAGCTTAGGAGCTGGAAACACCATATATTTT.

This clone was picked up one time. This chain links TRBV19 with TRBJ1-6; D is undetermined. This CDR3 region has 17 residues. CDR1 and CDR2 (germline): LNHDA, SQIVND (reference sequence). The V gene lost 7 bases and the J gene lost 9 bases, with 25 bases spanning the gap. CDR3 nucleotide sequence: TGTGCCAGTAAAACTTCGGGAGGGCCCCTACCATCTTCACCCCTCCACTTT. This translates into CASKTSGGPLPSSPLHF.

The rearrangement uses TRBV18 and TRBJ2-1; TRBD2 agrees at 11 bases. Losses at the gene ends were 5 bases for V and 6 bases for J; bases not matched to a gene: 6. This CDR3 is 15 amino acids long. The germline CDR1 and CDR2 sequences are KGHSH and LQKENI. The CDR3 bases are TGTGCCAGCTCAGCACTAGCGGGAGAGATCAATGAGCAGTTCTTC. Residues: CASSALAGEINEQFF.

This chain uses TRBV11-3 with TRBJ1-1; D possibly corresponds to TRBD1 (6 bases). Germline V gives CDR1 SGHNT, CDR2 YENEEA. Trimming stripped 5 bases from V and 1 base from J, with 11 bases between. This CDR3 spans 14 amino acids. CDR3 residues: CASSLRGQNTEAFF. Here the CDR3 DNA reads TGTGCCAGCAGCCTCAGGGGTCAGAACACTGAAGCTTTCTTT.

Notes on this clone: Germline is not matched at one junction end, which may reflect a read error. The chain recombines TRBV6-1 with TRBJ1-5, with D uncertain. Germline assignment: CDR1 MNHNS and CDR2 SASEGT. CDR3 size: 13 residues. Here the CDR3 DNA reads TGTGCCAGCCTAGAACCTCTTAATCAGGCCCAGCATTTT. It yields the protein CASLEPLNQAQHF.

This chain joins TRBV28 and TRBJ2-7, with 9 bases aligning to TRBD2. The CDR3 runs 15 residues. Germline CDR1 MDHEN, CDR2 SYDVKM. J was trimmed by 1 base and V by 6 bases; bases with no gene match: 7. CDR3 sequence (DNA): TGTGCCAGCAGCCGGCGGGAGGGGGTATCCTACGAGCAGTACTTC. Its translation is CASSRREGVSYEQYF. The full variable domain, completed using reference TRBV28 and TRBJ2-7, is DVKVTQSSRYLVKRTGEKVFLECVQDMDHENMFWYRQDPGLGLRLIYFSYDVKMKEKGDIPEGYSVSREKKERFSLILESASTNQTSMYLCASSRREGVSYEQYFGPGTRLTVT.

V gene TRBV6-1 combines with J gene TRBJ2-7; D not resolved. The length of the CDR3 is 14 residues. CDR1 and CDR2 from the germline V gene are MNHNS and SASEGT. Trimming took off 7 bases at V and 6 bases at J, with 19 bases between the two ends. CDR3 residues: CASILGQASSEQYF. The CDR3 DNA sequence: TGTGCCAGCATTCTCGGCCAGGCCAGTTCCGAGCAGTACTTC.

V and J are TRBV7-2 and TRBJ2-7, with 8 bases lining up with TRBD1. The CDR3 is 13 amino acids. V was pared by 5 bases and J by 6 bases, with 6 bases of the junction left unmatched. CDR1 and CDR2 from the germline V gene are SGHTA and FQGNSA. The CDR3 DNA is TGTGCCAGCAGCCCACGGACAGGGCTCGAGCAGTACTTC. This codes for CASSPRTGLEQYF. The entire variable domain, with the rest obtained from reference TRBV7-2 and TRBJ2-7, is as follows: GAGVSQSPSNKVTEKGKDVELRCDPISGHTALYWYRQSLGQGLEFLIYFQGNSAPDKSGLPSDRFSAERTGGSVSTLTIQRTQQEDSAVYLCASSPRTGLEQYFGPGTRLTVT.

The V and J genes are TRBV10-1 and TRBJ1-4; TRBD1 matches 8 bases. The V gene end was trimmed by 5 bases and the J gene end by 5 bases; junction bases not matched to a gene: 10. The CDR3 is made up of 16 amino acids. Germline CDR1 is WNHNN and CDR2 is SYGVQD (reference sequence). The DNA of the CDR3 is TGCGCCAGCAGTAGGACAGGGCCCGGATACAATGAAAAACTGTTTTTT. Translated: CASSRTGPGYNEKLFF.